The 5 T cell receptor beta chains given below trace back to one sample, sequenced in a study of graft-versus-host responses after intestinal transplantation. Libraries were prepared by immunoSEQ multiplex PCR; TCRdb keeps only in-frame clonotypes and omits some of them. The sample records some 8,500 clones, roughly 90% being singletons. This specimen was PBMCs, taken just over 30 days after intestinal transplant. Receptor source: a human patient who received an intestinal transplant, so some T cells may come from the graft donor.

A single count supports this clone. The chain employs TRBV7-8 and TRBJ2-7; no clear D gene. The CDR3 spans 12 residues. V lost 2 bases, J lost 3 bases, and 5 bases lay in between. Germline V gene lookup returns CDR1 SGHVS and CDR2 FQNEAQ. The CDR3 spells CASSLSIYEQYF. In DNA, the CDR3 is TGTGCCAGCAGCTTATCCATCTACGAGCAGTACTTC.

The V and J genes are TRBV2 and TRBJ1-1; TRBD1 is a possible D gene (6 bases). This CDR3 contains 14 residues. V lost 3 bases, J lost 3 bases, and 11 bases lay in between. CDR1 is SNHLY and CDR2 is FYNNEI in the germline V gene. This CDR3 reads CASSEGHGYTEAFF. CDR3 coding DNA: TGTGCCAGCAGTGAGGGACACGGGTACACTGAAGCTTTCTTT. Drawing the rest from reference TRBV2 and TRBJ1-1, the complete variable domain is EPEVTQTPSHQVTQMGQEVILRCVPISNHLYFYWYRQILGQKVEFLVSFYNNEISEKSEIFDDQFSVERPDGSNFTLKIRSTKLEDSAMYFCASSEGHGYTEAFFGQGTRLTVV.

V gene TRBV30 combines with J gene TRBJ2-7; 10 bases line up with TRBD2. This CDR3 contains 16 residues. With V trimmed by 1 base and J by 3 bases, 9 bases remained unmatched. Germline V gene sequence: CDR1 GTSNPN, CDR2 SVGIG (reference sequence). This chain's CDR3 is CAWSGGLAGVLYEQYF. The CDR3, as DNA: TGTGCCTGGAGTGGAGGGCTAGCGGGGGTGCTCTACGAGCAGTACTTC.

This sequence joins TRBV7-6 and TRBJ2-5; the match to TRBD2 covers 9 bases. Losses at the gene ends were 5 bases for V and 4 bases for J; bases not matched to a gene: 23. The CDR3 spans 20 residues. In germline, CDR1 is SGHVS, CDR2 FNYEAQ. In nucleotides, the CDR3 is TGTGCCAGCAGCCCCCGGACTTTGAGCGGGGGGTATACTATAAGAGAGACCCAGTACTTC. Its protein product is CASSPRTLSGGYTIRETQYF.

As for this clone: The junction shows a germline mismatch at one end, possibly a read error. The rearrangement uses TRBV5-4 and TRBJ2-3; unclear D gene. The CDR3 contains 12 residues. CDR1 SGHNT and CDR2 YYREEE come from the germline V gene (reference sequence). CDR3 in amino acids: CARSLLADTQYF. DNA of the CDR3: TGTGCCAGAAGCTTGCTAGCAGATACGCAGTATTTT.